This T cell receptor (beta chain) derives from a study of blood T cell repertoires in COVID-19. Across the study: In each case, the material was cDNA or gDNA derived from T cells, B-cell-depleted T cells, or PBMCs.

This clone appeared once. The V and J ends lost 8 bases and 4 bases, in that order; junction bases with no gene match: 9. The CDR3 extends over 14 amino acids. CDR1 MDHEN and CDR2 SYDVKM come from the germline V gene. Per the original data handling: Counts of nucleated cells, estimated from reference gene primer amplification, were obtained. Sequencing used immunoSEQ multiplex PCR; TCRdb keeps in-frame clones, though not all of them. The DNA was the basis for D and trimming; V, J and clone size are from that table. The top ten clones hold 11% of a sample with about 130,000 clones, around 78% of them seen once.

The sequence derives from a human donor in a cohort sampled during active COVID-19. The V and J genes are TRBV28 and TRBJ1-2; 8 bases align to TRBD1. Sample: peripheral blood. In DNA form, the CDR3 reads TGTGCCAGCGGCTGGACAGGGTCGGGCTATGGCTACACCTTC. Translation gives CASGWTGSGYGYTF.